The clone carrying this T cell receptor beta chain was detected a few times. This entry comes from a study of shared clonotypes between healthy human individuals. Across the study: A couple of women and a few men aged 18 to 49 served as donors.

This CDR3 region has 15 residues. The ends were cut back, 2 bases at V and 0 bases at J, with 8 bases in the middle. CDR1 is KGHSH and CDR2 is LQKENI in the germline V gene. The repertoire was sequenced with immunoSEQ multiplex PCR; TCRdb's copy has only in-frame clones and lacks some. Among roughly 2.6 million clones listed, 85% to 95% were seen once. The sample was naive CD4+ T cells sorted from blood. The subset here: CD45RA+ positively selected. The TCR was taken from a man aged 18 to 30 in good health. The chain employs TRBV18 and TRBJ1-3; D uncertain. CDR3 nucleotide sequence: TGTGCCAGCTCACCAGCGCAGGTCTCTGGAAACACCATATATTTT. Its translation: CASSPAQVSGNTIYF.